Only a few counts were recorded for the clone carrying this TCR beta chain. Antigen specificity is unknown. Reverse transcription of all isolated RNA meant that expressed TCRB transcripts were sequenced. Assay: immunoSEQ multiplex PCR; the TCRdb copy retains only in-frame clones and omits some. The sample yields about 340,000 clones, about a tenth seen once. Trimming shortened V by 3 bases and J by 5 bases, and 16 bases separated the two germline ends. Germline V CDR1 and CDR2: LGHNA, YSLEER. The CDR3 sequence is 15 residues long. This entry comes from a study of beta chain features in type 1 diabetes. Across the study: Across the samples, roughly 98 million sorted cells were examined in total.

Study-wide results and limits: Shorter TCRB CDR3s, moderately but significantly so, were found in Type 1 diabetes patients in all four CD4+ subsets. Still unanswered here is whether HLA type influences TCRB rearrangement.

The sequence was collected from a man aged 25 to 40 with type 1 diabetes. The V and J genes are TRBV4-3 and TRBJ2-5; D may be TRBD1 (6 bases). Material for sequencing was central memory CD4+ T cells from blood. This chain's CDR3 is CASSQGTIQGETQYF. The CDR3 DNA follows: TGCGCCAGCAGCCAGGGAACCATTCAGGGGGAGACCCAGTACTTC.